This passage covers 16 T cell receptor beta chains from one sample sequenced in a study of graft-versus-host responses after intestinal transplantation (dated by TCRdb to 2020 to 2022). The sample's time point label, in plain terms: cells obtained before transplantation from donor or recipient. Libraries were built with the immunoSEQ multiplex PCR assay. Not all clones reach the TCRdb copy of this immuneACCESS table, which keeps in-frame sequences only. Checked studies attribute under half of the gap to unresolved V genes and leave the rest unexplained. The sample table holds about 70,000 clones, of which around 91% were seen once. The ten largest clones take up approximately 1.4% of the sample. The antigens of these receptors remain unknown. This specimen consisted of unstimulated CD8+ T cells sorted from spleen or lymph node cells, obtained before intestinal transplant. These receptors all stem from a human donor who received an intestinal transplant.

V is TRBV7-6 and J is TRBJ1-1, with TRBD1 as a possible D gene (5 bases). Germline assignment: CDR1 SGHVS and CDR2 FNYEAQ. This CDR3 has 16 amino acids. Trimming shortened V by 0 bases and J by 1 base, and 12 bases separated the two germline ends. The CDR3 nucleotides are TGTGCCAGCAGCTTAGCCCCCACAGGAAGGAACACTGAAGCTTTCTTT. Protein sequence: CASSLAPTGRNTEAFF.

This chain joins TRBV18 and TRBJ2-1; 8 bases align to TRBD2. Per the germline V gene, CDR1 is KGHSH and CDR2 is LQKENI. V lost 3 bases to trimming and J lost 9 bases; unmatched junction nucleotides: 13. This CDR3 is built from 16 residues. The CDR3 bases are TGTGCCAGCTCACCGATAGAGCGGGGGCCCCCGTGTGAGCAGTTCTTC. Protein: CASSPIERGPPCEQFF.

This clone was seen more than once but under ten times. V is TRBV7-6 and J is TRBJ2-5; 13 bases match TRBD2. Germline values: CDR1 SGHVS, CDR2 FNYEAQ. The length of the CDR3 is 14 residues. V lost 5 bases, J lost 3 bases, and 0 bases stayed unmatched. The CDR3 sequence: CASSTSGGEETQYF. In nucleotides, the CDR3 is TGTGCCAGCAGCACTAGCGGGGGGGAAGAGACCCAGTACTTC.

V and J are TRBV6-5 and TRBJ1-2; D unclear. Trimming left V 2 bases short and J 8 bases short, with 15 bases between. There are 14 residues in the CDR3. The germline CDR1 and CDR2 sequences are MNHEY and SVGAGI. The CDR3 bases are TGTGCCAGCAGTTACGGGCCTCCGGCGGGAGGCTACACCTTC. Protein sequence: CASSYGPPAGGYTF.

The chain combines TRBV27 with TRBJ2-7; 8 positions match TRBD2. The germline gives CDR1 MNHEY, CDR2 SMNVEV (reference sequence). CDR3 size: 13 residues. Losses at the gene ends were 5 bases for V and 5 bases for J; bases not matched to a gene: 5. The CDR3 bases are TGTGCCAGCAGTGTAGCGGGATGGAACGAGCAGTACTTC. Amino acids: CASSVAGWNEQYF.

The chain employs TRBV7-2 and TRBJ2-5, with D maybe TRBD1 (5 bases). The last part of the DNA fits TRBJ2-7 better; the J call may be wrong. CDR1 is SGHTA and CDR2 is FQGNSA in the germline V gene. CDR3 length: 14 amino acids. CDR3 sequence reads: CASSLASGNYEQYF. The CDR3 nucleotides read TGTGCCAGCAGCTTAGCATCAGGGAACTACGAGCAGTACTTC.

The gene calls are TRBV19 and TRBJ2-3, with 7 bases fitting TRBD1. Germline V gives CDR1 LNHDA, CDR2 SQIVND (reference sequence). This CDR3 region has 15 residues. V shed 6 bases, J shed 3 bases, and the junction held 9 bases outside the gene matches. The CDR3, as DNA: TGTGCCAGTAGGGAGACAGGGCTCTGGACAGATACGCAGTATTTT. The encoded protein is CASRETGLWTDTQYF.

V and J are TRBV7-9 and TRBJ2-3, with TRBD1 as a possible D gene (6 bases). V was clipped by 5 bases and J by 1 base, with 13 bases between them. Germline CDR1 and CDR2: SEHNR and FQNEAQ (reference sequence). The CDR3 runs to 15 residues. As DNA, the CDR3 is TGTGCCAGCAGCCCAGGACAGTCTCGCACAGATACGCAGTATTTT. It specifies CASSPGQSRTDTQYF.

This clone was detected only a few times. J is TRBJ1-1 and V is TRBV13, with D hard to call. V gave up 2 bases and J gave up 2 bases, with 6 bases separating them. The germline V gene has CDR1 PRHDT and CDR2 FYEKMQ (reference sequence). The length of the CDR3 is 13 residues. Here the CDR3 reads CASSLSGNTEAFF. The DNA for the CDR3 is TGTGCCAGCAGCTTATCAGGTAACACTGAAGCTTTCTTT.

This clone was picked up one time. V is TRBV7-3 and J is TRBJ2-7; 14 nucleotides match TRBD2. This CDR3 region has 14 residues. V dropped 5 bases and J dropped 6; count of bases not matched to a gene: 3. Germline CDR1 is SGHTA and CDR2 is FQGTGA. The CDR3, as DNA: TGTGCCAGCAGCGTAGGGACTAGCGGGGGCGAGCAGTACTTC. Translating gives CASSVGTSGGEQYF.

The genes are TRBV27 and TRBJ2-7, with TRBD2 matching 12 bases. In germline, CDR1 is MNHEY, CDR2 SMNVEV (reference sequence). The J segment lost 1 base and the V segment lost 6 bases, leaving 7 bases of the junction unmatched. This CDR3 spans 16 amino acids. The CDR3 nucleotides read TGTGCCAGCAGCCTCGGGCTAGCGGGGGGGTCCTACGAGCAGTACTTC. This translates into CASSLGLAGGSYEQYF.

This chain connects TRBV5-4 to TRBJ2-3; TRBD2 aligns across 13 bases. Germline CDR1 is SGHNT and CDR2 is YYREEE (reference sequence). The CDR3 sequence is 15 residues long. Trimming removed 3 bases from V and 6 bases from J; junction bases left unmatched: 4. The CDR3 nucleotides are TGTGCCAGCAGCTGGACTAGCGGGGGTGGGGATACGCAGTATTTT. Translation gives CASSWTSGGGDTQYF. Combining the CDR3 with reference TRBV5-4 and TRBJ2-3 gives the whole variable domain ETGVTQSPTHLIKTRGQQVTLRCSSQSGHNTVSWYQQALGQGPQFIFQYYREEENGRGNFPPRFSGLQFPNYSSELNVNALELDDSALYLCASSWTSGGGDTQYFGPGTRLTVL.

The chain recombines TRBV7-9 with TRBJ1-1; D is uncertain. This CDR3 has 15 residues. The V end was cut by 5 bases, the J end by 0 bases, with 13 bases between. Germline V CDR1 and CDR2: SEHNR, FQNEAQ (reference sequence). For the CDR3, the DNA is TGTGCCAGCAGCGATACTCAGAGGGTGAACACTGAAGCTTTCTTT. Translation gives CASSDTQRVNTEAFF.

The chain employs TRBV13 and TRBJ2-7, with TRBD1 identical over 7 bases. The trim removed 5 bases at V and 0 bases at J, leaving 7 bases unmatched. CDR1 is PRHDT, CDR2 FYEKMQ, per germline (reference sequence). The CDR3 loop spans 15 amino acids. CDR3 amino acids: CASSPTTGNSYEQYF. CDR3 in DNA: TGTGCCAGCAGCCCCACGACAGGGAACTCCTACGAGCAGTACTTC.

The rearrangement uses TRBV5-6 and TRBJ1-2; D is ambiguous. The CDR3 spans 13 residues. V gave up 4 bases and J gave up 1 base, with 8 bases separating them. The germline V gene has CDR1 SGHDT and CDR2 YYEEEE. CDR3 amino acids: CASSARSNYGYTF. DNA of the CDR3: TGTGCCAGCAGCGCAAGGAGTAACTATGGCTACACCTTC.

The rearrangement links TRBV6-5 to TRBJ2-7, with D unclear. Trimming stripped 3 bases from V and 2 bases from J, with 8 bases between. The CDR3 is made up of 13 amino acids. Per the germline V gene, CDR1 is MNHEY and CDR2 is SVGAGI. CDR3 sequence reads: CASSYQIAYEQYF. The CDR3 DNA is TGTGCCAGCAGTTATCAGATTGCCTACGAGCAGTACTTC.